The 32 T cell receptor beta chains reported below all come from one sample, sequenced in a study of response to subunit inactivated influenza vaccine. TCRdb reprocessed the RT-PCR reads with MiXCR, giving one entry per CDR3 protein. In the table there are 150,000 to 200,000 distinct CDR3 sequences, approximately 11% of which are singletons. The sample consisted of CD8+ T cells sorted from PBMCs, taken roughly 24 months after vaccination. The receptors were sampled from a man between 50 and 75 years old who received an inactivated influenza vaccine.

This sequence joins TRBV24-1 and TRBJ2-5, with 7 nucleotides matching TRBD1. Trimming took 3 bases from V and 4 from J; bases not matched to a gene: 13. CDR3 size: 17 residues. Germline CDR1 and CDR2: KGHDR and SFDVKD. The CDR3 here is CATSDPAAGGIGETQYF. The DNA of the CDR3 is TGTGCCACCAGTGATCCTGCGGCAGGGGGAATCGGAGAGACCCAGTACTTC.

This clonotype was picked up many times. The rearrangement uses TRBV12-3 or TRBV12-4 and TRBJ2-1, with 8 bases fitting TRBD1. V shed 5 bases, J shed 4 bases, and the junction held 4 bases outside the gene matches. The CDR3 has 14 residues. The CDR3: CASSPTGGYNEQFF. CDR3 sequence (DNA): TGTGCCAGCAGTCCCACAGGGGGTTACAATGAGCAGTTCTTC.

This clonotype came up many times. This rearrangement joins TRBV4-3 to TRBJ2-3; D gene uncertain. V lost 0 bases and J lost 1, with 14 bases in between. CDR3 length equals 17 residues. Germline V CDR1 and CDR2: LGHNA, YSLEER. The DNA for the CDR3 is TGCGCCAGCAGCCAAGAGTCGACGTCAATTGGCACAGATACGCAGTATTTT. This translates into CASSQESTSIGTDTQYF.

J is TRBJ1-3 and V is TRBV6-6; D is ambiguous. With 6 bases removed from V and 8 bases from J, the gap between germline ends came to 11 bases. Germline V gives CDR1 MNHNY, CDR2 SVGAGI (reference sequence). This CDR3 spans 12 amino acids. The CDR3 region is CASRPREDTIYF. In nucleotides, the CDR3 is TGTGCCAGCAGGCCACGGGAAGACACCATATATTTT.

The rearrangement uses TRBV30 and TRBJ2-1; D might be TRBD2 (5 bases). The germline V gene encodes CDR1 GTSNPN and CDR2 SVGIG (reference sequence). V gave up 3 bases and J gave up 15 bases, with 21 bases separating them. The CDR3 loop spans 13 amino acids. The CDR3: CAWRPPVAEAMFF. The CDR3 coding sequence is TGTGCCTGGAGACCCCCGGTGGCGGAGGCCATGTTCTTC.

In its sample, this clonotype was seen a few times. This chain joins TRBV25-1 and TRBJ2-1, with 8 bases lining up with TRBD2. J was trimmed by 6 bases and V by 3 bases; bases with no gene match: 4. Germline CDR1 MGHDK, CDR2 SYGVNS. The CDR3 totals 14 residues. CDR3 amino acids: CASSELAGPNEQFF. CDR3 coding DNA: TGTGCCAGCAGTGAGCTAGCGGGCCCCAATGAGCAGTTCTTC.

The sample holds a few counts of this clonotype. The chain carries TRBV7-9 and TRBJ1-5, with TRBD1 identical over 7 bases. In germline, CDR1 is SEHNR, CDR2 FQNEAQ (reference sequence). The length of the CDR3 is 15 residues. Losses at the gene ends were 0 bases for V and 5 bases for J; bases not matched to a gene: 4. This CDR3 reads CASSLAQGLDQPQHF. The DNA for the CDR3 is TGTGCCAGCAGCTTAGCACAGGGGTTGGATCAGCCCCAGCATTTT.

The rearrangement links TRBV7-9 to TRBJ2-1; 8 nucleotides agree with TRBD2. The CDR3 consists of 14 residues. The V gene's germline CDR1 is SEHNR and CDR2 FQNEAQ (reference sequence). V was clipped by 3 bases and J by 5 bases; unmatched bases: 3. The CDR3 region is CASSFGGGHNEQFF. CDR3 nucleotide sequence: TGTGCCAGCAGCTTTGGCGGGGGGCACAATGAGCAGTTCTTC.

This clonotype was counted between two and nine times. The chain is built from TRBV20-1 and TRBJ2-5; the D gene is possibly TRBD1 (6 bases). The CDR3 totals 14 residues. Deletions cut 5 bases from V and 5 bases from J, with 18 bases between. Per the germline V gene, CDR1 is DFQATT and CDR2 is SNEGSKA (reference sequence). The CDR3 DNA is TGCAGTGCTGACCTTTTATACAGGGTGGAGACCCAGTACTTC. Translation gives CSADLLYRVETQYF.

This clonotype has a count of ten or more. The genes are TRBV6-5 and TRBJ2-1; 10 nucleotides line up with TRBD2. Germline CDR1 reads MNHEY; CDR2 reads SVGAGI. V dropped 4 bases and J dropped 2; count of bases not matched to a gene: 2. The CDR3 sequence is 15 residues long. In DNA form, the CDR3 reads TGTGCCAGCAGTTCAGCGGGAGGGCCCTACAATGAGCAGTTCTTC. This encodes CASSSAGGPYNEQFF.

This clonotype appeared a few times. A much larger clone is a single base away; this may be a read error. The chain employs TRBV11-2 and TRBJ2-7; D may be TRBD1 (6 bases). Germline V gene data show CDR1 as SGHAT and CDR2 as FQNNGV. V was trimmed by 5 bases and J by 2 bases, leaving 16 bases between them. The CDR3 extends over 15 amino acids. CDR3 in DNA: TGTGCCAGCAGCGCGCTGGTGACAGGCCCCTACGAGCAGTACTTC. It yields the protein CASSALVTGPYEQYF.

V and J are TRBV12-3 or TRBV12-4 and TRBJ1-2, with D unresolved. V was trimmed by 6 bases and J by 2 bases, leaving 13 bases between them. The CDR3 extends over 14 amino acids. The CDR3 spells CASRANLGNYGYTF. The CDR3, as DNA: TGTGCCAGCAGGGCCAACCTTGGAAACTATGGCTACACCTTC.

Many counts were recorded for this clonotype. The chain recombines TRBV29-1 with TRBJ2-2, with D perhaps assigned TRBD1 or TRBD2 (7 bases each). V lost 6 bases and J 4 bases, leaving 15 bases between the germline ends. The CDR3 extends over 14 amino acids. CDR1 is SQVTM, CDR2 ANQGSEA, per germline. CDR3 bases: TGCAGCGTGGGAGGGGGCGGTGGCACCGGGGAGCTGTTTTTT. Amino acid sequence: CSVGGGGGTGELFF.

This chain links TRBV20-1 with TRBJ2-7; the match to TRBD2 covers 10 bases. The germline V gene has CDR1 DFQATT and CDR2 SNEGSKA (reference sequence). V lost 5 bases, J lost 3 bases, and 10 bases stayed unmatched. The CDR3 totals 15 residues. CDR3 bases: TGCAGTGCTGCCGAGACTAGCGGGTCGTTCTACGAGCAGTACTTC. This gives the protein CSAAETSGSFYEQYF.

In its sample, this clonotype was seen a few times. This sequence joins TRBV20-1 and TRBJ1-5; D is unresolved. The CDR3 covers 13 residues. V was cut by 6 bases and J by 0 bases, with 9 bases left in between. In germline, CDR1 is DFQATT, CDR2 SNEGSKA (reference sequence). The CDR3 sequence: CSAVDGSNQPQHF. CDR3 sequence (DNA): TGCAGTGCCGTTGACGGTAGCAATCAGCCCCAGCATTTT.

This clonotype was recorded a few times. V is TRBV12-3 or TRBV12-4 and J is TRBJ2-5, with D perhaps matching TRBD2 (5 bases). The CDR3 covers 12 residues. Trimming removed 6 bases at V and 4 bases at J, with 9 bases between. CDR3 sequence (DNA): TGTGCCAGCAGGAAGGGAGCAGAGACCCAGTACTTC. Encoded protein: CASRKGAETQYF.

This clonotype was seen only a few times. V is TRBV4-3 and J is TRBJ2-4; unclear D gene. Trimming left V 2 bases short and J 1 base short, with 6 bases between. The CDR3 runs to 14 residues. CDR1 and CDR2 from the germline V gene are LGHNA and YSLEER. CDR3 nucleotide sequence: TGCGCCAGCAGCCAACTTGGGGCCAAAAACATTCAGTACTTC. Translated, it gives CASSQLGAKNIQYF.

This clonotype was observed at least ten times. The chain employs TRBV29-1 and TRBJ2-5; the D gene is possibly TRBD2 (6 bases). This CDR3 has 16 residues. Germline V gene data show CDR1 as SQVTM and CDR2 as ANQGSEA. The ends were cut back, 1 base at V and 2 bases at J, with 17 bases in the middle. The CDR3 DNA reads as TGCAGCGTTGAAGTAGGCCGGTCTGGGACTCAAGAGACCCAGTACTTC. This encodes CSVEVGRSGTQETQYF.

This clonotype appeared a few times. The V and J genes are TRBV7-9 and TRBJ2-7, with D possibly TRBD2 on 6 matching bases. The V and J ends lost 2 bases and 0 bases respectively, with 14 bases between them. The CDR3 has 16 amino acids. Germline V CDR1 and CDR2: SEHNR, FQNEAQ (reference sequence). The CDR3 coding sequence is TGTGCCAGCAGCTTATTCGGGAGCGAAAGCTCCTACGAGCAGTACTTC. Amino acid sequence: CASSLFGSESSYEQYF.

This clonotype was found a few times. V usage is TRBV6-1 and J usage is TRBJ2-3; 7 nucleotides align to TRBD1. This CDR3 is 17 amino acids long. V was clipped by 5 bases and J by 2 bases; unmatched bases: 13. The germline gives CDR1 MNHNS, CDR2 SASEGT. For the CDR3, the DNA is TGTGCCAGCAGTCATACCGACAGGGATCTTTACACAGATACGCAGTATTTT. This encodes CASSHTDRDLYTDTQYF.

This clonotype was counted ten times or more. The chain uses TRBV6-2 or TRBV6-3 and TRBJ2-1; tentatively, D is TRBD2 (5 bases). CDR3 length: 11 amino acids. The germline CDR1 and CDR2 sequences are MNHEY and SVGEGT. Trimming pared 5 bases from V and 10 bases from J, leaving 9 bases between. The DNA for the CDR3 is TGTGCCAGCAGTGTGAGGGAAGAGCAGTTCTTC. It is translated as CASSVREEQFF.

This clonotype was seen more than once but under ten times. CDR3 in amino acids: CASSVSPAETQYF. The CDR3 DNA follows: TGTGCCAGCAGCGTGAGCCCAGCAGAGACCCAGTACTTC. The chain joins TRBV9 to TRBJ2-5; no clear D gene. This CDR3 region has 13 residues. Germline V gene data show CDR1 as SGDLS and CDR2 as YYNGEE. V lost 2 bases to trimming and J lost 4 bases, with 9 bases between them. Combining the CDR3 with reference TRBV9 and TRBJ2-5 gives the whole variable domain DSGVTQTPKHLITATGQRVTLRCSPRSGDLSVYWYQQSLDQGLQFLIQYYNGEERAKGNILERFSAQQFPDLHSELNLSSLELGDSALYFCASSVSPAETQYFGPGTRLLVL.

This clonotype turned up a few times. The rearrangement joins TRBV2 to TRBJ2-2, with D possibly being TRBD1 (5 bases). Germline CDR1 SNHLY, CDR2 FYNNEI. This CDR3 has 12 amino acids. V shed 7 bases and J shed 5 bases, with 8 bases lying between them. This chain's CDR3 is CASISGTGELFF. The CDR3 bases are TGTGCCAGCATTTCAGGGACCGGGGAGCTGTTTTTT.

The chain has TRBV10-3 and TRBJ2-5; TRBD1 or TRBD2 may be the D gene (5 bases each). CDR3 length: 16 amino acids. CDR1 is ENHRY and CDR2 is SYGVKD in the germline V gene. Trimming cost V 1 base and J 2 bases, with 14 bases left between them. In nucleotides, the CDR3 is TGTGCCATCAGTGAGTTTGCCAGGGACCCACAAGAGACCCAGTACTTC. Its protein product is CAISEFARDPQETQYF.

The CDR3 DNA sequence: TGTGCCAGCAGCCCGGGACAGCCCGCGGAGACCCAGTACTTC. It translates to CASSPGQPAETQYF. The V and J genes are TRBV7-9 and TRBJ2-5; 7 nucleotides agree with TRBD1. This CDR3 has 14 amino acids. Unmatched junction bases numbered 8, after V lost 5 bases and J lost 5 bases. CDR1 and CDR2 (germline): SEHNR, FQNEAQ (reference sequence).

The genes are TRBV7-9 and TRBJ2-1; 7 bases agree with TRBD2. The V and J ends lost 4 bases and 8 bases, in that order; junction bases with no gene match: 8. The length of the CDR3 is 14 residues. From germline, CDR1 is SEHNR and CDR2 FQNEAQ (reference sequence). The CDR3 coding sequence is TGTGCCAGCAGCTCCGGGGGGAGGGTACATGAGCAGTTCTTC. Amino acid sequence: CASSSGGRVHEQFF.

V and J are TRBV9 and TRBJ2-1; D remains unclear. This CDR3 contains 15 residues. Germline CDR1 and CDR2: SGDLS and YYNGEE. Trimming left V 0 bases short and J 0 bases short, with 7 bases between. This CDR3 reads CASSVVPNSYNEQFF. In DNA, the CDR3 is TGTGCCAGCAGCGTAGTTCCCAACTCCTACAATGAGCAGTTCTTC.

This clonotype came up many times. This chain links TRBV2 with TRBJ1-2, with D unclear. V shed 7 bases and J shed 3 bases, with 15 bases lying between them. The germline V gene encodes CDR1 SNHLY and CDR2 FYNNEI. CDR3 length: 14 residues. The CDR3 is CASKEGFFDYGYTF. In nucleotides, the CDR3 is TGTGCCAGCAAGGAGGGATTCTTCGACTATGGCTACACCTTC.

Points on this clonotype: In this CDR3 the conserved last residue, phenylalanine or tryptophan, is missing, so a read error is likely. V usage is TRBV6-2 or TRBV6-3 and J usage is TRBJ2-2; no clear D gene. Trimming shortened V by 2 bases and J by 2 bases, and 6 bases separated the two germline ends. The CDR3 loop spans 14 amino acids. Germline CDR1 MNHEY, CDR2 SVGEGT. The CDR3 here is CASSYPLNTGELFS. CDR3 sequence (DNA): TGTGCCAGCAGTTACCCACTTAACACCGGGGAGCTGTTTTCT.

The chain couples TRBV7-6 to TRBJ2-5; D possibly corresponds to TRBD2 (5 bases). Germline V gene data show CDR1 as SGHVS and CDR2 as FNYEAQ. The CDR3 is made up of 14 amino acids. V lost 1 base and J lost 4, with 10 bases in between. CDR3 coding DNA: TGTGCCAGCAGCTTAGTTCCCGAGGGAGAGACCCAGTACTTC. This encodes CASSLVPEGETQYF.

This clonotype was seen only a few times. The chain's CDR3 is CASSSPLGVNTEAFF. The DNA for the CDR3 is TGTGCCAGCAGTTCCCCCCTGGGTGTGAACACTGAAGCTTTCTTT. The chain recombines TRBV6-2 or TRBV6-3 with TRBJ1-1; D remains unclear. Trimming left V 4 bases short and J 0 bases short, with 12 bases between. This CDR3 is 15 amino acids long. Germline V gives CDR1 MNHEY, CDR2 SVGEGT.

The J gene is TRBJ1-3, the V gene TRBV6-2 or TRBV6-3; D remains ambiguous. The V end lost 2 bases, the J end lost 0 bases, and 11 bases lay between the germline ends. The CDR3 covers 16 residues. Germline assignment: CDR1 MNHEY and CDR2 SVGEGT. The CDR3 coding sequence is TGTGCCAGCAGTTACCGTGGCCTGAGCTCTGGAAACACCATATATTTT. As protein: CASSYRGLSSGNTIYF.